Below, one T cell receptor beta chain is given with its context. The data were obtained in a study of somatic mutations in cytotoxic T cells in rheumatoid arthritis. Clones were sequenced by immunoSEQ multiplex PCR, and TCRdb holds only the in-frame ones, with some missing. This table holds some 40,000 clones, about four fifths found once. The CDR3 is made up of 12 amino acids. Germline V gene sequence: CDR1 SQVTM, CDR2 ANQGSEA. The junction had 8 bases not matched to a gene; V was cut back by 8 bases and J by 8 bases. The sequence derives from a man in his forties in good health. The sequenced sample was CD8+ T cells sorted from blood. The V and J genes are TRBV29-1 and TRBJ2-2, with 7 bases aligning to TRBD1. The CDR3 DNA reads TGCAGCTCGACAGGGTCCCGAGGGGAGCTGTTTTTT. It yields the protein CSSTGSRGELFF.